The 18 T cell receptor beta chains given below trace back to one sample, sequenced in a study of shared clonotypes between healthy human individuals. Repertoires were generated with immunoSEQ multiplex PCR, while TCRdb's copy carries only in-frame clones and drops some. The repertoire includes about 1.1 million clones, approximately 80% of them detected once, and 0.55% to 0.7% sits in the top ten. The sample consisted of memory CD4+ T cells from PBMCs. Subset meaning: CD45RA-negative fraction. These receptors all come from a man aged 18 to 29 in good health. Some clones in this sample may be carry-over from other donors' samples.

The V and J genes are TRBV30 and TRBJ2-1; TRBD2 matches at 8 bases. CDR3 length: 12 residues. V lost 3 bases and J lost 10; bases outside the gene matches: 5. Germline values: CDR1 GTSNPN, CDR2 SVGIG (reference sequence). The CDR3 region is CAWRGLVAEQFF. The DNA of the CDR3 is TGTGCCTGGAGGGGACTAGTGGCGGAGCAGTTCTTC.

The J gene is TRBJ2-7, the V gene TRBV5-5; TRBD1 aligns across 8 bases. Germline-derived CDR1 and CDR2 are SGHKS and YYEKEE (reference sequence). The J segment lost 4 bases and the V segment lost 5 bases, leaving 14 bases of the junction unmatched. There are 16 residues in the CDR3. The CDR3 here is CASSHRRTGLSYEQYF. CDR3 nucleotides: TGTGCCAGCAGTCACCGAAGGACAGGGTTAAGTTACGAGCAGTACTTC.

This clone was recorded once. The rearrangement uses TRBV7-7 and TRBJ2-1; D possibly corresponds to TRBD2 (5 bases). Looked up from germline, CDR1 is SSHAT and CDR2 is FNYEAQ (reference sequence). The CDR3 is made up of 13 amino acids. The V gene lost 0 bases and the J gene lost 10 bases, with 10 bases spanning the gap. The CDR3 here is CASSLALRREQFF. DNA of the CDR3: TGTGCCAGCAGCTTAGCGCTTCGGAGGGAGCAGTTCTTC.

CDR3: CASSPSPGIQGQYF. The CDR3 bases are TGTGCCAGCAGCCCTTCCCCCGGGATCCAGGGGCAGTATTTT. The chain recombines TRBV11-1 with TRBJ2-3; TRBD1 or TRBD2 may be the D gene (5 bases each). CDR1 and CDR2 (germline): SGHAT, FQDESV (reference sequence). Trimming left V 5 bases short and J 11 bases short, with 20 bases between. The CDR3 runs to 14 residues. Using reference TRBV11-1 and TRBJ2-3 for the parts outside the CDR3, the full variable domain is EAEVAQSPRYKITEKSQAVAFWCDPISGHATLYWYRQILGQGPELLVQFQDESVVDDSQLPKDRFSAERLKGVDSTLKIQPAELGDSAMYLCASSPSPGIQGQYFGPGTRLTVL.

V and J are TRBV2 and TRBJ1-3; possibly TRBD1 for D (6 bases). Germline CDR1 SNHLY, CDR2 FYNNEI. With 4 bases removed from V and 4 bases from J, the gap between germline ends came to 14 bases. The length of the CDR3 is 15 residues. The CDR3 protein is CASSVEAGAGNTIYF. In DNA, the CDR3 is TGTGCCAGCAGTGTTGAGGCAGGGGCAGGAAACACCATATATTTT.

This clone was detected ten times or more. The gene calls are TRBV2 and TRBJ2-5, with 9 bases that match TRBD2. CDR3 length: 15 amino acids. Germline-derived CDR1 and CDR2 are SNHLY and FYNNEI. Unmatched junction bases numbered 11, after V lost 8 bases and J lost 4 bases. The CDR3 reads CASWRGVAGVETQYF. Here the CDR3 DNA reads TGTGCCAGCTGGCGGGGGGTAGCGGGAGTAGAGACCCAGTACTTC. The variable domain in full, with the rest retrieved from reference TRBV2 and TRBJ2-5, is EPEVTQTPSHQVTQMGQEVILRCVPISNHLYFYWYRQILGQKVEFLVSFYNNEISEKSEIFDDQFSVERPDGSNFTLKIRSTKLEDSAMYFCASWRGVAGVETQYFGPGTRLLVL.

The chain combines TRBV28 with TRBJ2-5; 10 nucleotides align to TRBD2. CDR3 length equals 16 residues. Looked up from germline, CDR1 is MDHEN and CDR2 is SYDVKM. The V gene end was trimmed by 5 bases and the J gene end by 4 bases; junction bases not matched to a gene: 10. The CDR3: CASSPPSGRVGETQYF. CDR3 DNA: TGTGCCAGCAGTCCACCTAGCGGGAGAGTCGGAGAGACCCAGTACTTC.

The chain recombines TRBV5-1 with TRBJ1-1; a weak D match, TRBD1 (5 bases). The CDR3 loop spans 16 amino acids. V lost 1 base and J 1 base, leaving 14 bases between the germline ends. CDR1 is SGHRS and CDR2 is YFSETQ in the germline V gene. CDR3 loop: CASSLIGVDQNTEAFF. CDR3 in DNA: TGCGCCAGCAGCTTGATAGGGGTTGACCAGAACACTGAAGCTTTCTTT.

The chain carries TRBV11-2 and TRBJ2-3; 8 nucleotides match TRBD2. Germline V gives CDR1 SGHAT, CDR2 FQNNGV. The CDR3 covers 15 residues. After removal of 5 bases from V and 0 bases from J, the junction contained 4 bases not matched to a gene. The CDR3 reads CASSRLAQSTDTQYF. The CDR3 DNA sequence: TGTGCCAGCAGCAGACTAGCGCAAAGCACAGATACGCAGTATTTT. Full variable domain (rest looked up from reference TRBV11-2 and TRBJ2-3): EAGVAQSPRYKIIEKRQSVAFWCNPISGHATLYWYQQILGQGPKLLIQFQNNGVVDDSQLPKDRFSAERLKGVDSTLKIQPAKLEDSAVYLCASSRLAQSTDTQYFGPGTRLTVL.

This clone has just a few counts. The genes are TRBV5-1 and TRBJ2-1; 15 bases fit TRBD2. Germline V CDR1 and CDR2: SGHRS, YFSETQ. The CDR3 has 18 residues. V was pared by 0 bases and J by 8 bases, with 9 bases of the junction left unmatched. CDR3 nucleotides: TGCGCCAGCAGCTTGGCGCCCGGACTAGCGGGAGGGAGGGATGAGCAGTTCTTC. It is translated as CASSLAPGLAGGRDEQFF.

The rearrangement uses TRBV29-1 and TRBJ1-2; 8 bases are shared with TRBD1. Germline-derived CDR1 and CDR2 are SQVTM and ANQGSEA. CDR3 length: 12 residues. The trim removed 6 bases at V and 7 bases at J, leaving 7 bases unmatched. The CDR3 DNA sequence: TGCAGCGTAGGACAGGGAACTAGTGGCTACACCTTC. This gives the protein CSVGQGTSGYTF.

The chain carries TRBV6-5 and TRBJ2-7, with TRBD2 identical over 8 bases. CDR1 and CDR2 (germline): MNHEY, SVGAGI. The CDR3 runs 15 residues. V lost 2 bases and J lost 6; bases outside the gene matches: 9. The DNA of the CDR3 is TGTGCCAGCAGTTACAGGGGACTAGTGGGGTCCGAGCAGTACTTC. This sequence encodes CASSYRGLVGSEQYF.

This clone was recorded many times. V and J are TRBV7-2 and TRBJ2-3; no clear D. Trimming pared 3 bases from V and 4 bases from J, leaving 8 bases between. CDR3 length equals 13 residues. The germline V gene encodes CDR1 SGHTA and CDR2 FQGNSA. CDR3 region: CASSLLKSDTQYF. CDR3 nucleotide sequence: TGTGCCAGCAGCTTGTTAAAGTCAGATACGCAGTATTTT.

This clone was seen only once. This sequence joins TRBV20-1 and TRBJ2-1; the match to TRBD2 covers 7 bases. Germline V gene sequence: CDR1 DFQATT, CDR2 SNEGSKA (reference sequence). The J segment lost 10 bases and the V segment lost 7 bases, leaving 7 bases of the junction unmatched. The length of the CDR3 is 11 residues. CDR3 loop: CSGMGGGEQFF. Written as DNA, the CDR3 is TGCAGTGGGATGGGGGGAGGGGAGCAGTTCTTC.

CDR3 loop: CASEQGYQETQYF. Here the CDR3 DNA reads TGTGCCAGCGAACAGGGGTACCAAGAGACCCAGTACTTC. V gene TRBV28 combines with J gene TRBJ2-5; TRBD1 matches at 7 bases. The trim removed 8 bases at V and 0 bases at J, leaving 3 bases unmatched. The length of the CDR3 is 13 residues. CDR1 and CDR2 (germline): MDHEN, SYDVKM.

V gene TRBV7-3 combines with J gene TRBJ2-1; D gene ambiguous. Germline values: CDR1 SGHTA, CDR2 FQGTGA. V was pared by 4 bases and J by 0 bases, with 10 bases between. CDR3 length equals 15 residues. The CDR3 bases are TGTGCCAGCAGCTCCCTACCGAGCTCCTACAATGAGCAGTTCTTC. It encodes CASSSLPSSYNEQFF.

CDR3 nucleotides: TGTGCCAGCCGAGGGACAGGGGTCCCAAATGTTGGCTACACCTTC. Translation: CASRGTGVPNVGYTF. This rearrangement joins TRBV19 to TRBJ1-2; 10 bases fit TRBD1. The CDR3 extends over 15 amino acids. From germline, CDR1 is LNHDA and CDR2 SQIVND (reference sequence). V was pared by 9 bases and J by 7 bases, with 14 bases of the junction left unmatched.

The chain couples TRBV4-1 to TRBJ2-5; D ambiguous. In germline, CDR1 is MGHRA, CDR2 YSYEKL. Trimming stripped 4 bases from V and 5 bases from J, with 17 bases between. The CDR3 spans 15 residues. CDR3 protein: CASSRTFSLGETQYF. The DNA of the CDR3 is TGCGCCAGCAGCCGTACATTCTCCCTGGGGGAGACCCAGTACTTC.